This T cell receptor (beta chain) was sequenced for a study of CD8+ T cells in alopecia areata. Study-wide context: Using the percentage of affected scalp area, treated patients' severity was scored. Study-wide findings and caveats: Higher clonality and more expanded CD8+ clones appeared in lesional than normal scalp. Resident alphabeta T-cell populations of normal skin are likewise subject to sequencing in scalp samples.

Sequencing relied on a cDNA template that was reverse transcribed from extracted RNA. Method: immunoSEQ multiplex PCR; TCRdb's copy keeps in-frame clones and lacks some. The sample includes under 25,000 clones, about 63% of them seen just once. Treatment noted: oral pan-JAK inhibitor, 5-10 mg twice daily. Peripheral blood and lesional scalp punch biopsies came from alopecia areata patients. Germline assignment: CDR1 SQVTM and CDR2 ANQGSEA. The CDR3 extends over 15 amino acids. After removal of 8 bases from V and 5 bases from J, the junction contained 13 bases not matched to a gene. On this clone: Antigen specificity is unknown.

The material sequenced was skin, taken at week 4, from a patient treated with tofacitinib. This chain uses TRBV29-1 with TRBJ2-1, with TRBD1 matching 9 bases. This clonotype was obtained from a human donor with alopecia areata. CDR3: CSSLRQGVGDNEQFF. CDR3 nucleotides: TGCAGCTCCCTGAGACAGGGGGTCGGGGACAATGAGCAGTTCTTC.